The 10 T cell receptor beta chains below all came from one sample that was sequenced in a study of cytomegalovirus exposure and HLA in healthy donors. The repertoire was sequenced with immunoSEQ multiplex PCR; TCRdb's copy has only in-frame clones and lacks some. The sample lists more than 20,000 clones; 95% to 97% were seen once. Sample: PBMCs. These receptors all come from a man under 40 in good health and CMV-seropositive.

Only one count was recorded for this clone. This chain links TRBV27 with TRBJ2-7, with 10 positions matching TRBD2. Germline-derived CDR1 and CDR2 are MNHEY and SMNVEV (reference sequence). The CDR3 has 15 amino acids. With V trimmed by 6 bases and J by 1 base, 6 bases remained unmatched. The CDR3 sequence is CASRSSGSSSYEQYF. The CDR3 DNA is TGTGCCAGCAGATCTAGCGGGAGTTCGTCCTACGAGCAGTACTTC.

This chain links TRBV6-6 with TRBJ2-2; TRBD1 might be the D (5 bases). The CDR3 loop spans 16 amino acids. Germline assignment: CDR1 MNHNY and CDR2 SVGAGI (reference sequence). V lost 0 bases and J 0 bases, leaving 8 bases between the germline ends. The CDR3 loop is CASSYSMTANTGELFF. The CDR3 region has the DNA TGTGCCAGCAGTTACTCGATGACAGCGAACACCGGGGAGCTGTTTTTT.

The chain employs TRBV28 and TRBJ2-7; possible D gene TRBD1, 6 bases. V dropped 9 bases and J dropped 2 bases, with 11 bases sitting between them. The CDR3 loop spans 12 amino acids. Germline V gives CDR1 MDHEN, CDR2 SYDVKM. The CDR3 DNA reads as TGTGCCAGTAGGGGGATCCCCTACGAGCAGTACTTC. Amino acid sequence: CASRGIPYEQYF.

V is TRBV6-5 and J is TRBJ2-2, with D possibly matching TRBD1 (6 bases). V lost 6 bases to trimming and J lost 0 bases, with 8 bases between them. The germline CDR1 and CDR2 sequences are MNHEY and SVGAGI. The CDR3 is 14 amino acids. This CDR3 reads CASSRGSNTGELFF. CDR3 bases: TGTGCCAGCAGCAGGGGCTCGAACACCGGGGAGCTGTTTTTT.

The chain employs TRBV6-5 and TRBJ2-7, with D possibly matching TRBD1 (6 bases). The CDR3 length is 14 residues. Germline V gives CDR1 MNHEY, CDR2 SVGAGI. The V end was cut by 5 bases, the J end by 2 bases, with 13 bases between. The CDR3 region is CASSPGGGPYEQYF. CDR3 DNA: TGTGCCAGCAGTCCTGGGGGCGGACCCTACGAGCAGTACTTC.

The chain joins TRBV19 to TRBJ2-7; D possibly corresponds to TRBD1 (6 bases). The CDR3 totals 14 residues. Trimming stripped 0 bases from V and 0 bases from J, with 6 bases between. CDR1 is LNHDA and CDR2 is SQIVND in the germline V gene (reference sequence). The CDR3 region is CASSIDRGSYEQYF. The DNA of the CDR3 is TGTGCCAGTAGTATAGACAGGGGCTCCTACGAGCAGTACTTC.

The chain uses TRBV28 and TRBJ2-5; possible D gene TRBD2, 6 bases. Trimming pared 5 bases from V and 0 bases from J, leaving 13 bases between. The CDR3 runs to 15 residues. From germline, CDR1 is MDHEN and CDR2 SYDVKM. CDR3 nucleotide sequence: TGTGCCAGCAGTCCTGTACGGGAGTACCAAGAGACCCAGTACTTC. This codes for CASSPVREYQETQYF.

This rearrangement joins TRBV4-2 to TRBJ2-1; 7 bases are a match to TRBD2. The V and J ends lost 0 bases and 4 bases, in that order; junction bases with no gene match: 6. Germline V lookup: CDR1 LGHNA, CDR2 YNFKEQ. CDR3 length: 16 residues. Here the CDR3 reads CASSQDSQRDYNEQFF. CDR3 DNA: TGTGCCAGCAGCCAAGATTCCCAGCGGGATTACAATGAGCAGTTCTTC.

This clone was picked up one time. This chain links TRBV29-1 with TRBJ2-5, with a tentative D call TRBD2 (5 bases). This CDR3 has 12 residues. Germline loops: CDR1 SQVTM, CDR2 ANQGSEA. The V gene lost 7 bases and the J gene lost 2 bases, with 11 bases spanning the gap. CDR3 DNA: TGCAGCGGTGGACGGGGACAAGAGACCCAGTACTTC. This translates into CSGGRGQETQYF.

The sample holds one count of this clone. The genes are TRBV2 and TRBJ2-7; no clear D. The germline V gene has CDR1 SNHLY and CDR2 FYNNEI. Trimming stripped 5 bases from V and 4 bases from J, with 9 bases between. This CDR3 spans 12 amino acids. The DNA for the CDR3 is TGTGCCAGCAGTCCGCTAGAATACGAGCAGTACTTC. Its protein product is CASSPLEYEQYF. The whole variable domain, filled in from reference TRBV2 and TRBJ2-7, reads EPEVTQTPSHQVTQMGQEVILRCVPISNHLYFYWYRQILGQKVEFLVSFYNNEISEKSEIFDDQFSVERPDGSNFTLKIRSTKLEDSAMYFCASSPLEYEQYFGPGTRLTVT.